This T cell receptor beta chain emerged from a study of human T cells and chemical hapten exposure (dated by TCRdb to the early 2020s). General notes on the study: For sensitization, 2% DPC in acetone was applied to a 2 cm by 2 cm area of upper inner arm skin. Patients additionally received weekly therapeutic DPC doses to the scalp throughout the roughly 25-week study period. Patch testing on the upper back used Finn chambers containing 0.01% DPC, with scoring done after 6 days according to International Contact Dermatitis Research Group standards. Alopecia areata with under or over 50% scalp involvement, alopecia totalis and alopecia universalis were represented in the patient cohort, which was mostly female. Libraries were pooled for sequencing, and variation in per-sample TCR yields was attributed mainly to small differences in library volumes within the pool. This study followed changes in the peripheral blood TCR repertoire in vivo during primary and secondary sensitization of alopecia patients to the hapten diphenylcyclopropenone (DPC). Patient blood was sampled pre-sensitization (week 0) and at 2, 6 and about 24 weeks after DPC sensitization. Blood for TCR sequencing was provided by twenty-nine alopecia patients at one to four time points (pre-sensitization, 2, 6 and 24 weeks).

Comment on this clonotype: There is no known antigen for this receptor. The input lacks base qualities; no much larger clone sits a single base away.

Receptor amplification or capture employed RACE. The run used a NextSeq 500. During library preparation, unique molecular identifiers were attached to individual cDNA molecules so that TCRs could be counted quantitatively and reproducibly. For every blood RNA sample, sequencing covered both the TCR alpha and TCR beta chains. The paper's processing steps were these. A median of about 87,000 TCRs per sample was observed, with a range of about 23,224 to 690,600. V, J and CDR3 annotation of the TCR reads was carried out using the Decombinator software suite. Every sample was subsampled to the same number of TCRs (28,000) for the PS versus PT1 abundance plots. TCRs were defined as expanded if absent before sensitization and observed at least eight times at the 2-week time point. TCRdb cleaned the public reads at Q25 with fastp, built clones with MiXCR and kept in-frame beta chains. Every CDR3 protein is listed once, alongside the most common genes and DNA of its rows. TCRdb, rather than the study authors, made the V and J calls. This sample gives a few hundred thousand distinct CDR3 sequences in total; over 6% of them show up just once. Jointly, the top ten make up 5% to 6% of the sample.

V ends up 3 bases short and J 3 bases short, with an unmatched junction base count of 4. Taken from the germline V gene, the CDR1 and CDR2 loops are SGHTA and FQGTGA. The CDR3, cysteine through phenylalanine, is 15 amino acids long. Of the read, only the CDR3 DNA is kept; its 45 bases are in frame from base 1. Interpreted using the paper, the time point label stands for: patch test 2, 6 weeks after DPC sensitization. The treatment or condition label here, explained by the study, means: therapeutic diphenylcyclopropenone sensitization with weekly scalp DPC. At every patch-test visit, the blood draw took place before the patch test was put on. Patients were eligible if aged 18 to 70, diagnosed with alopecia and judged suitable for DPC therapy, and pregnant patients were excluded. Total RNA was extracted from unfractionated whole blood collected in Tempus Blood RNA tubes. Results and caveats for the whole study, not just this receptor: The number of TCRs above 1 in 1000 frequency did not change with DPC sensitization; there was no evidence of global repertoire structure alterations. Significantly more large CDR3 similarity clusters were formed by expanded TCRs than by pre-sensitization or healthy control sets, consistent with antigen-driven responses. Patch test score correlated positively with the number of PT1 expanded TCRs, reaching significance at thresholds 8, 16 and 32 but not at 4. All patients had alopecia, a presumed autoimmune disease, so their immune response might differ from that of healthy individuals. After repeated subsampling, the strength of the expansion versus patch-test correlation and the threshold at which it became significant changed.

This clonotype was sampled from a woman aged 18 to 35 with alopecia areata. Some clones in this sample may be carry-over from other donors' samples. Rearrangement joined TRBV7-3 to TRBJ2-3, and 9 bases in between align with TRBD2. Sequenced material: whole blood, taken in connection with sensitization to the hapten diphenylcyclopropenone (DPC). CDR3 sequence: CASSLSGGMTDTQYF. At the DNA level, the sequence is TGTGCCAGCAGCTTGAGCGGGGGGATGACAGATACGCAGTATTTT.